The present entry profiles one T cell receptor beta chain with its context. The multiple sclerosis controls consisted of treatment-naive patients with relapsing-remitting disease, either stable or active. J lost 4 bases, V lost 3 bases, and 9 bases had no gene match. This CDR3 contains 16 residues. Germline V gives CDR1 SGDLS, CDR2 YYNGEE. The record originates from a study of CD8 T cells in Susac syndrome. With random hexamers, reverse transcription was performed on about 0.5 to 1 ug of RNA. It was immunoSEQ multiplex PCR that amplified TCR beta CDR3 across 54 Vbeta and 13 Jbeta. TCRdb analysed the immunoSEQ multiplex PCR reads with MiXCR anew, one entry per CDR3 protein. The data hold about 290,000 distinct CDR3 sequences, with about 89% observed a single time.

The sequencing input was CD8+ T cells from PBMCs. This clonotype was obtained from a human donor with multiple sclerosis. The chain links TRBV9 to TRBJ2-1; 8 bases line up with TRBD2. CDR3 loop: CASSAYLAGTYNEQFF. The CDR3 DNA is TGTGCCAGCAGCGCCTACCTAGCGGGTACATACAATGAGCAGTTCTTC.